In this sample, the clone carrying this TCR beta chain turned up once. This entry belongs to a study of blood T cell repertoires in COVID-19. About the study: Samples taken during acute and convalescent COVID-19 were collected in the United States, Italy and Spain. Sample material is recorded as cDNA or gDNA derived from T cells, B-cell-depleted T cells, or PBMCs.

The CDR3 length is 17 residues. Per the germline V gene, CDR1 is LNHDA and CDR2 is SQIVND (reference sequence). The V gene end was trimmed by 7 bases and the J gene end by 3 bases; junction bases not matched to a gene: 17. Per the authors' pipeline: Researchers report that nucleated cell counts were estimated from reference gene primer amplification. Generated by immunoSEQ multiplex PCR, the TCRdb table keeps only in-frame clones and is missing some. V and J calls and clone size are as listed in that table; D and trimming were resolved from the DNA. The sample lists around 260,000 clones, 70% to 90% occurring once.

The source material was peripheral blood. This clonotype was sampled from a woman between 45 and 60 years old with acute or convalescent COVID-19. The genes are TRBV19 and TRBJ1-1, with 7 positions matching TRBD1. DNA for the CDR3: TGTGCCAGTACGCCTTGGGTTCACAGGGGCCAGTACACTGAAGCTTTCTTT. Its protein is CASTPWVHRGQYTEAFF.